This entry lists 15 T cell receptor beta chains sequenced from one sample in a study of shared clonotypes between healthy human individuals. Only in-frame clones appear in the TCRdb table, and some are missing; sequencing was by immunoSEQ multiplex PCR. The sample lists roughly 660,000 clones, 90% occurring once. Sequencing was carried out using memory CD8+ T cells from PBMCs. The subset denotes: CD45RO+ cells pooled with CCR7-negative TemRA cells. The receptors were gathered from a man aged 18-30 years in good health. Some clones in this sample may be carry-over from other donors' samples.

This chain links TRBV9 with TRBJ2-2, with 11 nucleotides matching TRBD2. The CDR3 consists of 16 residues. CDR1 SGDLS and CDR2 YYNGEE come from the germline V gene. V lost 3 bases to trimming and J lost 3 bases; unmatched junction nucleotides: 4. In DNA, the CDR3 is TGTGCCAGCAGCGGTAGCGGGAGGGCCGACACCGGGGAGCTGTTTTTT. Residues: CASSGSGRADTGELFF. The whole variable domain, remainder taken from reference TRBV9 and TRBJ2-2, is DSGVTQTPKHLITATGQRVTLRCSPRSGDLSVYWYQQSLDQGLQFLIQYYNGEERAKGNILERFSAQQFPDLHSELNLSSLELGDSALYFCASSGSGRADTGELFFGEGSRLTVL.

The chain links TRBV27 to TRBJ2-1, with 8 bases lining up with TRBD2. The CDR3 runs 17 residues. The J segment lost 6 bases and the V segment lost 6 bases, leaving 16 bases of the junction unmatched. The germline V gene encodes CDR1 MNHEY and CDR2 SMNVEV (reference sequence). The DNA of the CDR3 is TGTGCCAGCAGCGAAATAATGAGCGGGAGAGGGGTCAATGAGCAGTTCTTC. Protein sequence: CASSEIMSGRGVNEQFF.

This chain joins TRBV6-5 and TRBJ1-1; the D gene is possibly TRBD1 (5 bases). V lost 7 bases, J lost 1 base, and 13 bases lay in between. Germline loops: CDR1 MNHEY, CDR2 SVGAGI. The CDR3 runs 14 residues. The CDR3 here is CASTSGGGNTEAFF. The CDR3 DNA reads TGTGCCAGCACCTCCGGGGGGGGGAACACTGAAGCTTTCTTT.

This chain joins TRBV9 and TRBJ2-7; D remains unclear. With 4 bases removed from V and 7 bases from J, the gap between germline ends came to 18 bases. Germline-derived CDR1 and CDR2 are SGDLS and YYNGEE. The CDR3 is 14 residues long. The CDR3 sequence is CASSPLGPAREQYF. For the CDR3, the DNA is TGTGCCAGCAGCCCCCTGGGCCCAGCCCGGGAGCAGTACTTC. Based on the CDR3 plus reference TRBV9 and TRBJ2-7, the full variable domain is DSGVTQTPKHLITATGQRVTLRCSPRSGDLSVYWYQQSLDQGLQFLIQYYNGEERAKGNILERFSAQQFPDLHSELNLSSLELGDSALYFCASSPLGPAREQYFGPGTRLTVT.

This clone appeared once. This sample includes further DNA sequences coding for the same CDR3. The V gene is TRBV30, the J gene TRBJ2-2, with D possibly called TRBD1 or TRBD2 (5 bases each). The CDR3 is 12 amino acids. V was trimmed by 2 bases and J by 5 bases, leaving 6 bases between them. Germline V gene data show CDR1 as GTSNPN and CDR2 as SVGIG (reference sequence). The DNA for the CDR3 is TGTGCCTGGAGTTGGGGGACCGGGGAGCTGTTTTTT. Protein sequence: CAWSWGTGELFF.

This clone was counted between two and nine times. The J gene is TRBJ1-1, the V gene TRBV5-1; D remains unclear. The V gene's germline CDR1 is SGHRS and CDR2 YFSETQ. The V end lost 3 bases, the J end lost 3 bases, and 6 bases lay between the germline ends. This CDR3 has 12 residues. The CDR3 spells CASSSLDTEAFF. CDR3 bases: TGCGCCAGCAGCTCCCTGGACACTGAAGCTTTCTTT. Full variable domain (missing parts from reference TRBV5-1 and TRBJ1-1): KAGVTQTPRYLIKTRGQQVTLSCSPISGHRSVSWYQQTPGQGLQFLFEYFSETQRNKGNFPGRFSGRQFSNSRSEMNVSTLELGDSALYLCASSSLDTEAFFGQGTRLTVV.

The gene calls are TRBV29-1 and TRBJ2-7; perhaps D is TRBD1 or TRBD2 (5 bases each). This CDR3 contains 15 residues. Germline V CDR1 and CDR2: SQVTM, ANQGSEA. With 6 bases removed from V and 4 bases from J, the gap between germline ends came to 22 bases. The CDR3 loop reads CSVPTYRDGRYEQYF. The CDR3 DNA is TGCAGCGTCCCTACCTACCGGGACGGTCGTTACGAGCAGTACTTC.

V is TRBV27 and J is TRBJ2-7; 8 bases are shared with TRBD2. The V segment lost 6 bases and the J segment 0 bases; nucleotides outside the gene matches: 7. Per the germline V gene, CDR1 is MNHEY and CDR2 is SMNVEV (reference sequence). The CDR3 length is 15 residues. In DNA, the CDR3 is TGTGCCAGCAGCTCCTCGGGGGGGAGCTCCTACGAGCAGTACTTC. Its translation is CASSSSGGSSYEQYF.

This clone has just a few counts. This chain joins TRBV27 and TRBJ1-5; the D is unclear. The CDR3 runs 13 residues. The V gene's germline CDR1 is MNHEY and CDR2 SMNVEV (reference sequence). V was cut by 6 bases and J by 2 bases, with 8 bases left in between. CDR3 residues: CASRTGGNQPQHF. CDR3 sequence (DNA): TGTGCCAGCAGGACCGGAGGCAATCAGCCCCAGCATTTT.

The chain carries TRBV6-5 and TRBJ1-1; D remains unclear. CDR1 and CDR2 (germline): MNHEY, SVGAGI. Trimming stripped 0 bases from V and 2 bases from J, with 10 bases between. This CDR3 spans 15 amino acids. CDR3 nucleotides: TGTGCCAGCAGTTACTCGATTATGACTAACACTGAAGCTTTCTTT. Translating gives CASSYSIMTNTEAFF.

J is TRBJ1-2 and V is TRBV9, with D unresolved. In germline, CDR1 is SGDLS, CDR2 YYNGEE. V dropped 3 bases and J dropped 5 bases, with 14 bases sitting between them. This CDR3 contains 14 residues. The CDR3 DNA reads as TGTGCCAGCAGCGGACTCTTAGGTGGATATGGCTACACCTTC. Its protein product is CASSGLLGGYGYTF.

The CDR3 reads CASSRPWGEGTGELFF. CDR3 in DNA: TGTGCCAGTAGTAGACCGTGGGGGGAGGGCACCGGGGAGCTGTTTTTT. The chain links TRBV19 to TRBJ2-2; TRBD2 matches 7 bases. Losses at the gene ends were 4 bases for V and 4 bases for J; bases not matched to a gene: 9. Germline loops: CDR1 LNHDA, CDR2 SQIVND (reference sequence). The length of the CDR3 is 16 residues.

The rearrangement joins TRBV7-9 to TRBJ1-4; D gene ambiguous. The germline V gene has CDR1 SEHNR and CDR2 FQNEAQ (reference sequence). The CDR3 spans 13 residues. V lost 6 bases, J lost 0 bases, and 5 bases lay in between. For the CDR3, the DNA is TGTGCCAGCAGGGCACCAACTAATGAAAAACTGTTTTTT. Translating gives CASRAPTNEKLFF.

The CDR3 DNA is TGTGCCAGCAGCTTAGGTTGGGCCCGGACTAGAGCCGATCAGCCCCAGCATTTT. This translates into CASSLGWARTRADQPQHF. The V call is TRBV11-2, the J call TRBJ1-5; D remains unclear. This CDR3 is 18 amino acids long. Trimming stripped 1 base from V and 5 bases from J, with 21 bases between. Per germline, CDR1 SGHAT and CDR2 FQNNGV.

This clone was counted a single time. CDR3 protein: CASSGGVDEQFF. CDR3 in DNA: TGTGCCAGCAGCGGAGGGGTCGATGAGCAGTTCTTC. The chain combines TRBV9 with TRBJ2-1, with D perhaps given as TRBD1 or TRBD2 (5 bases each). Germline assignment: CDR1 SGDLS and CDR2 YYNGEE. There are 12 residues in the CDR3. Trimming stripped 3 bases from V and 8 bases from J, with 9 bases between.